The 31 T cell receptor beta chains below come from one sample, sequenced in a study of Ad26.COV2.S vaccination and SARS-CoV-2 variants. Treatment meaning: around 19 received Ad26.COV2.S at low or high dose, single or two shots; about 5 received placebo; per-sample allocation not given. Samples came from day 63 after the first vaccine or placebo injection. Here immunoSEQ multiplex PCR was the method, and the copy in TCRdb shows in-frame clones only, minus some. The repertoire includes about 350,000 clones, approximately 90% of them detected once, and about 4.6% sits in the top ten. Sequencing was performed on peripheral blood, taken in a trial of Ad26.COV2.S vaccine versus placebo. Every receptor here comes from a person between 18 and 60 years old who received the Ad26.COV2.S COVID-19 vaccine or a placebo.

With regard to this clone: Other DNA variants within this sample encode the same CDR3. The chain combines TRBV4-1 with TRBJ2-2; D not resolved. The V and J ends lost 1 base and 1 base respectively, with 10 bases between them. The CDR3 is made up of 16 amino acids. CDR1 and CDR2 (germline): MGHRA, YSYEKL. In nucleotides, the CDR3 is TGCGCCAGCAGCCAAGGAGTTGGGGAGAACACCGGGGAGCTGTTTTTT. Encoded protein: CASSQGVGENTGELFF.

The rearrangement links TRBV19 to TRBJ1-4; D remains ambiguous. The CDR3 spans 14 residues. Germline V CDR1 and CDR2: LNHDA, SQIVND (reference sequence). Trimming pared 3 bases from V and 8 bases from J, leaving 13 bases between. CDR3 loop: CASSMDGRGEKLFF. The CDR3 coding sequence is TGTGCCAGTAGTATGGATGGAAGAGGGGAAAAACTGTTTTTT. Together with reference TRBV19 and TRBJ1-4, the CDR3 gives the full variable domain: DGGITQSPKYLFRKEGQNVTLSCEQNLNHDAMYWYRQDPGQGLRLIYYSQIVNDFQKGDIAEGYSVSREKKESFPLTVTSAQKNPTAFYLCASSMDGRGEKLFFGSGTQLSVL.

This rearrangement joins TRBV27 to TRBJ2-1, with a tentative D call TRBD1 (6 bases). Trimming pared 2 bases from V and 7 bases from J, leaving 18 bases between. This CDR3 has 16 residues. Germline V gene sequence: CDR1 MNHEY, CDR2 SMNVEV (reference sequence). The CDR3 sequence is CASSLDTGRGVNEQFF. DNA for the CDR3: TGTGCCAGCAGTTTAGACACAGGGCGAGGGGTTAATGAGCAGTTCTTC.

J is TRBJ1-3 and V is TRBV28; 9 bases agree with TRBD1. From germline, CDR1 is MDHEN and CDR2 SYDVKM. This CDR3 is 14 amino acids long. With 7 bases clipped from V and 4 bases from J, the junction kept 5 bases outside the gene matches. CDR3 in amino acids: CASKGQGKGNTIYF. CDR3 coding DNA: TGTGCCAGCAAGGGACAGGGAAAAGGAAACACCATATATTTT.

The V and J genes are TRBV20-1 and TRBJ1-1; D not resolved. Trimming took 3 bases from V and 8 from J, leaving 10 bases between them. Germline V CDR1 and CDR2: DFQATT, SNEGSKA (reference sequence). The CDR3 totals 11 residues. The CDR3 DNA reads as TGCAGTGCTAGGGTCAACAGCGAAGCTTTCTTT. Translated: CSARVNSEAFF.

Note on this clone: This may come from a read error, since a much larger clone is one base off. The rearrangement joins TRBV3-1 (or the pseudogene TRBV3-2) to TRBJ1-3; D is unclear. This CDR3 spans 13 amino acids. In germline, CDR1 is LGHDT, CDR2 YNNKEL (reference sequence). Trimming cost V 4 bases and J 0 bases, with 4 bases left between them. CDR3: CASSLSSGNTIYF. The CDR3 DNA sequence: TGTGCCAGCAGCCTGAGCTCTGGAAACACCATATATTTT.

CDR3 sequence: CASSPPGGSETEAFF. As DNA, the CDR3 is TGTGCCAGCAGCCCCCCGGGGGGATCGGAGACTGAAGCTTTCTTT. The rearrangement joins TRBV7-9 to TRBJ1-1, with D possibly being TRBD1 (5 bases). The CDR3 is 15 residues long. Trimming cost V 5 bases and J 5 bases, with 18 bases left between them. Per the germline V gene, CDR1 is SEHNR and CDR2 is FQNEAQ (reference sequence).

This clone was counted once. CDR3 bases: TGCGCCAGCAGCTTGGCCCCGATGAACACCGGGGAGCTGTTTTTT. Its protein product is CASSLAPMNTGELFF. The V and J genes are TRBV5-1 and TRBJ2-2; D is undetermined. Deletions cut 0 bases from V and 1 base from J, with 7 bases between. The germline V gene encodes CDR1 SGHRS and CDR2 YFSETQ. The CDR3 spans 15 residues. Complete variable domain (other parts from reference TRBV5-1 and TRBJ2-2): KAGVTQTPRYLIKTRGQQVTLSCSPISGHRSVSWYQQTPGQGLQFLFEYFSETQRNKGNFPGRFSGRQFSNSRSEMNVSTLELGDSALYLCASSLAPMNTGELFFGEGSRLTVL.

Details on this clone: At the DNA level, this CDR3 is encoded by other sequences in the same sample as well. This sequence joins TRBV5-4 and TRBJ1-6; the D gene is possibly TRBD1 (5 bases). Germline V gene lookup returns CDR1 SGHNT and CDR2 YYREEE (reference sequence). Trimming pared 0 bases from V and 7 bases from J, leaving 8 bases between. CDR3 length equals 14 residues. CDR3 bases: TGTGCCAGCAGCTTGGAAAGGGACAATTCACCCCTCCACTTT. It codes for CASSLERDNSPLHF.

This sequence joins TRBV11-2 and TRBJ2-2, with D hard to call. V lost 4 bases and J 0 bases, leaving 15 bases between the germline ends. Looked up from germline, CDR1 is SGHAT and CDR2 is FQNNGV. The CDR3 loop spans 17 amino acids. Here the CDR3 DNA reads TGTGCCAGCAGCTCCCTCGGCCAGCCCACGAACACCGGGGAGCTGTTTTTT. This gives the protein CASSSLGQPTNTGELFF.

The chain uses TRBV9 and TRBJ1-1; possibly TRBD1 for D (5 bases). V was pared by 6 bases and J by 8 bases, with 11 bases between. Looked up from germline, CDR1 is SGDLS and CDR2 is YYNGEE. CDR3 size: 11 residues. In DNA, the CDR3 is TGTGCCAGCATGGGGCAGGGAGAAGCTTTCTTT. It yields the protein CASMGQGEAFF.

V and J are TRBV20-1 and TRBJ1-2; TRBD1 agrees at 11 bases. Germline CDR1 DFQATT, CDR2 SNEGSKA (reference sequence). CDR3 length: 16 amino acids. J gave up 8 bases and V 3 bases, and 14 bases lay outside the gene matches. As DNA, the CDR3 is TGCAGTGCTAGTAGCGGTGTCCGGGACAGGGGGGGCGGCTACACCTTC. It is translated as CSASSGVRDRGGGYTF.

V and J are TRBV5-4 and TRBJ1-1, with TRBD1 identical over 9 bases. V lost 0 bases to trimming and J lost 4 bases; unmatched junction nucleotides: 4. This CDR3 spans 15 amino acids. Germline V gene lookup returns CDR1 SGHNT and CDR2 YYREEE (reference sequence). The CDR3 loop reads CASSLAGQGFTEAFF. CDR3 nucleotide sequence: TGTGCCAGCAGCTTGGCGGGACAGGGTTTCACTGAAGCTTTCTTT. The entire variable domain, with the rest obtained from reference TRBV5-4 and TRBJ1-1, is as follows: ETGVTQSPTHLIKTRGQQVTLRCSSQSGHNTVSWYQQALGQGPQFIFQYYREEENGRGNFPPRFSGLQFPNYSSELNVNALELDDSALYLCASSLAGQGFTEAFFGQGTRLTVV.

To note about this clone: One end of the junction is discordant with germline, which a read error may explain. The CDR3 loop reads CATRRGGQGASDTQYF. Written as DNA, the CDR3 is TGTGCCACCAGAAGAGGGGGACAGGGGGCATCAGATACGCAGTATTTT. J is TRBJ2-3 and V is TRBV15; 12 bases map to TRBD1. CDR3 size: 16 residues. Germline V lookup: CDR1 LNHNV, CDR2 YYDKDF (reference sequence).

The chain recombines TRBV12-5 with TRBJ2-1; 7 nucleotides agree with TRBD1. Trimming cost V 1 base and J 8 bases; bases outside gene matches: 5. Looked up from germline, CDR1 is LGHNT and CDR2 is FRNRAP. This CDR3 comprises 14 residues. The CDR3 reads CASGLGDRVDEQFF. The CDR3 coding sequence is TGTGCTAGTGGTTTGGGAGACAGGGTCGATGAGCAGTTCTTC.

This chain's CDR3 is CASSLAGTSGGANEQYF. In DNA form, the CDR3 reads TGTGCCAGCAGCTTGGCCGGGACTAGCGGGGGGGCCAACGAGCAGTACTTC. The rearrangement joins TRBV7-2 to TRBJ2-7, with 16 bases matching TRBD2. The germline V gene has CDR1 SGHTA and CDR2 FQGNSA. With 3 bases clipped from V and 5 bases from J, the junction kept 7 bases outside the gene matches. The CDR3 covers 17 residues.

This chain connects TRBV28 to TRBJ2-1; tentative D call: TRBD1 (6 bases). V was trimmed by 3 bases and J by 7 bases, leaving 13 bases between them. The CDR3 is 14 amino acids. Looked up from germline, CDR1 is MDHEN and CDR2 is SYDVKM. This CDR3 is CASSFLQGRNEQFF. In DNA, the CDR3 is TGTGCCAGCAGTTTCCTACAGGGAAGGAATGAGCAGTTCTTC.

The gene calls are TRBV6-2 or TRBV6-3 and TRBJ2-1, with unresolved D. This CDR3 contains 14 residues. The V and J ends lost 2 bases and 1 base respectively, with 6 bases between them. Germline CDR1 reads MNHEY; CDR2 reads SVGEGT. Written as DNA, the CDR3 is TGTGCCAGCAGTTACCTGGGATCCTACAATGAGCAGTTCTTC. It codes for CASSYLGSYNEQFF.

This clone occurred a few times. The gene calls are TRBV7-2 and TRBJ1-6; D is possibly TRBD1 (5 bases). The V end lost 9 bases, the J end lost 8 bases, and 17 bases lay between the germline ends. The germline V gene has CDR1 SGHTA and CDR2 FQGNSA. The CDR3 is 14 amino acids. The CDR3 reads CASGFTGGDSPLHF. CDR3 DNA sequence: TGTGCCAGTGGCTTCACGGGGGGGGATTCACCCCTCCACTTT.

The chain couples TRBV4-1 to TRBJ1-3, with D perhaps TRBD1 (6 bases). Trimming pared 5 bases from V and 7 bases from J, leaving 15 bases between. There are 14 residues in the CDR3. Germline V CDR1 and CDR2: MGHRA, YSYEKL. DNA for the CDR3: TGCGCCAGCAGCACCTACAGGGTGGACAACACCATATATTTT. Encoded protein: CASSTYRVDNTIYF.

Note on this clone: One junction end disagrees with the germline gene, perhaps due to a read error. This chain uses TRBV7-7 with TRBJ2-7; 8 bases align to TRBD2. Germline V gene lookup returns CDR1 SSHAT and CDR2 FNYEAQ (reference sequence). The CDR3 extends over 19 amino acids. The CDR3 nucleotides are TGTGCTAGCAGCCTCGGTAATAGCGGGGTTAGATCCGCTTCCTACGAGCAGTACTTC. Amino acids: CASSLGNSGVRSASYEQYF.

This chain links TRBV11-2 with TRBJ2-7; D is ambiguous. The CDR3 is 11 amino acids. In germline, CDR1 is SGHAT, CDR2 FQNNGV. V lost 1 base to trimming and J lost 7 bases, with 5 bases between them. CDR3 DNA: TGTGCCAGCAGCTTAGCTGTTGAGCAGTACTTC. This translates into CASSLAVEQYF. The variable domain in full, with the rest retrieved from reference TRBV11-2 and TRBJ2-7, is EAGVAQSPRYKIIEKRQSVAFWCNPISGHATLYWYQQILGQGPKLLIQFQNNGVVDDSQLPKDRFSAERLKGVDSTLKIQPAKLEDSAVYLCASSLAVEQYFGPGTRLTVT.

CDR3 bases: TGTGCCAGCAGCTTTCTAGCGGGGGGGCCCAATGAGCAGTTCTTC. Its translation: CASSFLAGGPNEQFF. This chain links TRBV5-5 with TRBJ2-1; 12 nucleotides line up with TRBD2. Germline-derived CDR1 and CDR2 are SGHKS and YYEKEE (reference sequence). Trimming cost V 2 bases and J 6 bases; bases outside gene matches: 3. This CDR3 is built from 15 residues.

Details on this clone: Other DNA sequences in this specimen translate into the identical CDR3. The rearrangement joins TRBV7-2 to TRBJ1-3; TRBD1 is a possible D gene (6 bases). The CDR3 covers 14 residues. CDR1 and CDR2 from the germline V gene are SGHTA and FQGNSA. The ends were cut back, 5 bases at V and 0 bases at J, with 8 bases in the middle. The CDR3 sequence: CASSPDSSGNTIYF. The CDR3 bases are TGTGCCAGCAGCCCGGACAGCTCTGGAAACACCATATATTTT.

This chain joins TRBV6-5 and TRBJ1-2; D ambiguous. The V end was cut by 0 bases, the J end by 4 bases, with 9 bases between. This CDR3 is 14 amino acids long. Germline V gene data show CDR1 as MNHEY and CDR2 as SVGAGI. The CDR3 sequence: CASSYSLGFYGYTF. The CDR3 coding sequence is TGTGCCAGCAGTTACTCACTGGGTTTCTATGGCTACACCTTC.

The chain joins TRBV5-6 to TRBJ2-7; 10 nucleotides match TRBD2. The CDR3 length is 15 residues. CDR1 is SGHDT and CDR2 is YYEEEE in the germline V gene. V lost 1 base, J lost 4 bases, and 5 bases stayed unmatched. This chain's CDR3 is CASSLTSGVPYEQYF. CDR3 nucleotide sequence: TGTGCCAGCAGCTTGACTAGCGGGGTCCCGTACGAGCAGTACTTC.

This chain links TRBV11-1 with TRBJ1-1, with D maybe TRBD1 (5 bases). Trimming took off 4 bases at V and 2 bases at J, with 11 bases between the two ends. The CDR3 contains 14 residues. Germline V gives CDR1 SGHAT, CDR2 FQDESV (reference sequence). CDR3 sequence reads: CASSYRTVNTEAFF. The CDR3 nucleotides are TGTGCCAGCAGCTACAGGACGGTAAACACTGAAGCTTTCTTT. Full variable domain (outside the CDR3, taken from reference TRBV11-1 and TRBJ1-1): EAEVAQSPRYKITEKSQAVAFWCDPISGHATLYWYRQILGQGPELLVQFQDESVVDDSQLPKDRFSAERLKGVDSTLKIQPAELGDSAMYLCASSYRTVNTEAFFGQGTRLTVV.

This chain connects TRBV5-4 to TRBJ1-3; the match to TRBD1 covers 7 bases. Germline CDR1 reads SGHNT; CDR2 reads YYREEE (reference sequence). The length of the CDR3 is 14 residues. V lost 3 bases and J lost 2; bases outside the gene matches: 2. The CDR3 loop reads CASSSQGPGNTIYF. CDR3 nucleotide sequence: TGTGCCAGCAGCTCACAGGGGCCTGGAAACACCATATATTTT.

V gene TRBV7-2 combines with J gene TRBJ2-2; the match to TRBD1 covers 10 bases. With 0 bases clipped from V and 4 bases from J, the junction kept 2 bases outside the gene matches. Germline lookup yields CDR1 SGHTA and CDR2 FQGNSA. This CDR3 has 16 residues. The CDR3 DNA reads TGTGCCAGCAGCTTAGCGACAGGGGGCGTCACCGGGGAGCTGTTTTTT. Protein sequence: CASSLATGGVTGELFF.

V gene TRBV27 combines with J gene TRBJ2-3; tentative D call: TRBD2 (6 bases). V was cut by 6 bases and J by 2 bases, with 15 bases left in between. Germline CDR1 and CDR2: MNHEY and SMNVEV (reference sequence). The CDR3 consists of 15 residues. In DNA form, the CDR3 reads TGTGCCAGCAGACAGACTCGCGGGAACACAGATACGCAGTATTTT. It encodes CASRQTRGNTDTQYF.

The chain is built from TRBV5-6 and TRBJ2-5, with D tentatively TRBD1 (6 bases). V lost 1 base and J lost 2, with 18 bases in between. From germline, CDR1 is SGHDT and CDR2 YYEEEE. This CDR3 has 17 amino acids. CDR3 sequence (DNA): TGTGCCAGCAGCTTGTCTCAATTGAGGACAGTGCAAGAGACCCAGTACTTC. It specifies CASSLSQLRTVQETQYF.